The 8 T cell receptor beta chains listed next were all sequenced from one sample in a study of T cell repertoires in cytomegalovirus infection. One entry per CDR3 protein, called by TCRdb with MiXCR from the reads. This table holds approximately 190,000 distinct CDR3 sequences, 8% to 10% found once. Sequenced sample: PBMCs. These receptor sequences come from a human donor in good health (CMV status not recorded). Some clones in this sample may be carry-over from other donors' samples.

This clonotype was seen repeatedly, ten times or more. The chain links TRBV4-3 to TRBJ2-6; tentatively, D is TRBD2 (5 bases). V gave up 0 bases and J gave up 0 bases, with 9 bases separating them. Germline loops: CDR1 LGHNA, CDR2 YSLEER. This CDR3 contains 17 residues. The CDR3 spells CASSQENSGSGANVLTF. The CDR3 DNA is TGCGCCAGCAGCCAAGAGAACAGCGGCTCTGGGGCCAACGTCCTGACTTTC.

In this sample, this clonotype turned up many times. The chain has TRBV7-2 and TRBJ2-3, with a possible D match to TRBD2 (6 bases). Between the trimmed V and J ends, which lost 5 bases and 4 bases, there was a span of 13 bases. This CDR3 has 14 residues. CDR1 is SGHTA and CDR2 is FQGNSA in the germline V gene. The CDR3 nucleotides read TGTGCCAGCAGCCGAAAGCGGGTAGCAGATACGCAGTATTTT. The encoded protein is CASSRKRVADTQYF.

Comment on this clonotype: This may be a read error, as it is one base from a much larger clone. The CDR3 does not end in the conserved phenylalanine or tryptophan, so this is likely a read error. J is TRBJ2-5 and V is TRBV20-1; 13 bases are shared with TRBD2. The J segment lost 6 bases and the V segment lost 5 bases, leaving 6 bases of the junction unmatched. CDR1 and CDR2 (germline): DFQATT, SNEGSKA (reference sequence). The CDR3 sequence is 14 residues long. The CDR3 sequence is CSASRTSGSQTQYV. As DNA, the CDR3 is TGCAGTGCTTCCCGGACTAGCGGGAGCCAGACCCAGTACGTC.

This clonotype was counted many times. The genes are TRBV7-2 and TRBJ2-3; TRBD1 is a possible D gene (6 bases). In germline, CDR1 is SGHTA, CDR2 FQGNSA. The V gene lost 3 bases and the J gene lost 3 bases, with 10 bases spanning the gap. This CDR3 spans 14 amino acids. Here the CDR3 reads CASSFGTQTDTQYF. In DNA form, the CDR3 reads TGTGCCAGCAGCTTCGGGACACAGACAGATACGCAGTATTTT.

This clonotype has ten or more counts. The chain recombines TRBV9 with TRBJ1-5; no clear D gene. The germline gives CDR1 SGDLS, CDR2 YYNGEE. The CDR3 is 18 amino acids. Trimming pared 1 base from V and 4 bases from J, leaving 21 bases between. In DNA form, the CDR3 reads TGTGCCAGCAGCGTATTCCCCGGGTCGGGAGTGGATAATCAGCCCCAGCATTTT. Protein: CASSVFPGSGVDNQPQHF.

This clonotype was seen at least ten times. This chain connects TRBV11-2 to TRBJ2-5; perhaps TRBD1 as D (5 bases). The CDR3 is made up of 16 amino acids. V lost 3 bases to trimming and J lost 1 base, with 15 bases between them. Germline V gene sequence: CDR1 SGHAT, CDR2 FQNNGV. This CDR3 reads CASSFIRTTIQETQYF. The CDR3 DNA is TGTGCCAGCAGCTTCATTCGGACAACAATCCAAGAGACCCAGTACTTC.

This clonotype has only a few counts. The V and J genes are TRBV11-3 and TRBJ1-1, with D possibly being TRBD1 (5 bases). The germline gives CDR1 SGHNT, CDR2 YENEEA. The V end lost 5 bases, the J end lost 2 bases, and 9 bases lay between the germline ends. The CDR3 covers 13 residues. CDR3 bases: TGTGCCAGCAGCCGACAGACAAACACTGAAGCTTTCTTT. Its translation is CASSRQTNTEAFF.

This clonotype was counted many times. The rearrangement uses TRBV28 and TRBJ1-2, with D perhaps TRBD1 (6 bases). This CDR3 spans 15 amino acids. Germline V gene lookup returns CDR1 MDHEN and CDR2 SYDVKM. The V end was cut by 6 bases, the J end by 4 bases, with 18 bases between. The CDR3 reads CASSPDSWGIYGYTF. CDR3 in DNA: TGTGCCAGCAGCCCGGACAGCTGGGGAATCTATGGCTACACCTTC.